The 18 T cell receptor beta chains listed next were all sequenced from one sample in a study of cytomegalovirus exposure and HLA in healthy donors. Libraries were prepared by immunoSEQ multiplex PCR; TCRdb keeps only in-frame clonotypes and omits some of them. The sample holds about 190,000 clones, roughly 84% seen once. The sequencing input was PBMCs. The receptor set was obtained from a man aged 18 to 30 in good health and CMV-seropositive.

The chain recombines TRBV27 with TRBJ1-5, with 7 positions matching TRBD1. Germline CDR1 is MNHEY and CDR2 is SMNVEV (reference sequence). This CDR3 is 17 amino acids long. After removal of 6 bases from V and 1 base from J, the junction contained 12 bases not matched to a gene. The CDR3 loop is CASSPPTGVTSNQPQHF. In nucleotides, the CDR3 is TGTGCCAGCAGCCCCCCAACAGGGGTTACCAGCAATCAGCCCCAGCATTTT.

V usage is TRBV5-1 and J usage is TRBJ1-2; D perhaps matches TRBD1 (5 bases). This CDR3 is 13 amino acids long. Germline V gene lookup returns CDR1 SGHRS and CDR2 YFSETQ. The ends were cut back, 2 bases at V and 7 bases at J, with 12 bases in the middle. The CDR3 sequence: CASSFSGAGGYTF. Here the CDR3 DNA reads TGCGCCAGCAGCTTTAGCGGGGCTGGTGGCTACACCTTC.

The chain links TRBV5-1 to TRBJ2-5, with 7 bases lining up with TRBD1. V lost 6 bases, J lost 2 bases, and 10 bases stayed unmatched. CDR1 and CDR2 from the germline V gene are SGHRS and YFSETQ. The CDR3 sequence is 15 residues long. The CDR3 coding sequence is TGCGCCAGCACCACGACAGGGAATAAACAAGAGACCCAGTACTTC. It codes for CASTTTGNKQETQYF. Complete variable domain (other parts from reference TRBV5-1 and TRBJ2-5): KAGVTQTPRYLIKTRGQQVTLSCSPISGHRSVSWYQQTPGQGLQFLFEYFSETQRNKGNFPGRFSGRQFSNSRSEMNVSTLELGDSALYLCASTTTGNKQETQYFGPGTRLLVL.

This chain links TRBV9 with TRBJ2-7; 10 bases align to TRBD2. With V trimmed by 1 base and J by 6 bases, 7 bases remained unmatched. Germline V CDR1 and CDR2: SGDLS, YYNGEE. The CDR3 extends over 15 amino acids. CDR3: CASSVRLAGVAEQYF. The CDR3, as DNA: TGTGCCAGCAGCGTAAGGCTAGCGGGAGTTGCCGAGCAGTACTTC.

V gene TRBV6-4 combines with J gene TRBJ2-4, with unresolved D. Trimming removed 0 bases at V and 0 bases at J, with 9 bases between. The germline V gene has CDR1 MRHNA and CDR2 SNTAGT. The CDR3 length is 16 residues. The CDR3 DNA sequence: TGTGCCAGCAGTGACTCCCCTAAACTAGCCAAAAACATTCAGTACTTC. Encoded protein: CASSDSPKLAKNIQYF.

V usage is TRBV5-6 and J usage is TRBJ1-1; D is ambiguous. Per germline, CDR1 SGHDT and CDR2 YYEEEE. The length of the CDR3 is 15 residues. V was trimmed by 2 bases and J by 3 bases, leaving 14 bases between them. CDR3: CASSFLSPRDTEAFF. The CDR3 nucleotides are TGTGCCAGCAGCTTCCTCTCCCCGAGGGACACTGAAGCTTTCTTT.

The chain recombines TRBV18 with TRBJ1-1, with TRBD1 identical over 7 bases. Germline V gene lookup returns CDR1 KGHSH and CDR2 LQKENI. J was trimmed by 4 bases and V by 3 bases; bases with no gene match: 5. This CDR3 spans 14 amino acids. CDR3 residues: CASSPRQGSTEAFF. CDR3 DNA: TGTGCCAGCTCACCGCGACAGGGATCCACTGAAGCTTTCTTT. Full variable domain (rest looked up from reference TRBV18 and TRBJ1-1): NAGVMQNPRHLVRRRGQEARLRCSPMKGHSHVYWYRQLPEEGLKFMVYLQKENIIDESGMPKERFSAEFPKEGPSILRIQQVVRGDSAAYFCASSPRQGSTEAFFGQGTRLTVV.

This sequence joins TRBV6-5 and TRBJ1-4; D gene unclear. This CDR3 is 14 amino acids long. Trimming took 5 bases from V and 5 from J, leaving 12 bases between them. Per the germline V gene, CDR1 is MNHEY and CDR2 is SVGAGI. The chain's CDR3 is CASSLHGENEKLFF. CDR3 nucleotide sequence: TGTGCCAGCAGTCTCCACGGTGAAAATGAAAAACTGTTTTTT.

This rearrangement joins TRBV11-3 to TRBJ2-1, with 11 bases that match TRBD2. CDR1 is SGHNT and CDR2 is YENEEA in the germline V gene. The trim removed 5 bases at V and 7 bases at J, leaving 7 bases unmatched. The CDR3 runs 15 residues. CDR3 nucleotide sequence: TGTGCCAGCAGCCTGCTAGCGGGAGGATTTAATGAGCAGTTCTTC. It yields the protein CASSLLAGGFNEQFF.

The rearrangement uses TRBV4-1 and TRBJ2-2, with 7 bases lining up with TRBD2. The CDR3 covers 16 residues. CDR1 is MGHRA and CDR2 is YSYEKL in the germline V gene. J gave up 0 bases and V 4 bases, and 5 bases lay outside the gene matches. CDR3: CASSPLGGANTGELFF. CDR3 coding DNA: TGCGCCAGCAGCCCCCTGGGGGGGGCGAACACCGGGGAGCTGTTTTTT.

V is TRBV7-2 and J is TRBJ2-7, with D maybe TRBD2 (6 bases). Trimming removed 5 bases from V and 5 bases from J, with 16 bases in between. CDR3 size: 14 residues. Germline CDR1 reads SGHTA; CDR2 reads FQGNSA. The CDR3 sequence is CASSREAGIHEQYF. Here the CDR3 DNA reads TGTGCCAGCAGCCGTGAAGCGGGCATCCACGAGCAGTACTTC.

The chain couples TRBV27 to TRBJ2-1; a weak D match, TRBD2 (6 bases). V dropped 6 bases and J dropped 0 bases, with 15 bases sitting between them. The CDR3 is 16 amino acids. Per germline, CDR1 MNHEY and CDR2 SMNVEV (reference sequence). The CDR3 loop is CASRTVADSSYNEQFF. The CDR3 nucleotides are TGTGCCAGCAGGACCGTAGCGGATAGCTCCTACAATGAGCAGTTCTTC.

J is TRBJ1-1 and V is TRBV25-1, with a tentative D call TRBD1 (6 bases). Per germline, CDR1 MGHDK and CDR2 SYGVNS. Trimming shortened V by 2 bases and J by 5 bases, and 12 bases separated the two germline ends. This CDR3 spans 14 amino acids. The CDR3 DNA is TGTGCCAGCAGTGAACCGACAGGTCTGACTGAAGCTTTCTTT. Amino acids: CASSEPTGLTEAFF.

The chain uses TRBV2 and TRBJ2-5; 10 bases match TRBD2. J was trimmed by 5 bases and V by 7 bases; bases with no gene match: 10. The V gene's germline CDR1 is SNHLY and CDR2 FYNNEI. CDR3 length: 15 amino acids. CDR3 protein: CASKRASGSSETQYF. CDR3 DNA: TGTGCCAGCAAAAGGGCTAGCGGGAGTTCCGAGACCCAGTACTTC.

V and J are TRBV21-1 and TRBJ2-1; the table's D call of TRBD1 was not tested on the DNA. TRBV21-1 is annotated as a pseudogene. The CDR3 contains 18 residues. This CDR3 is CASSKVKGSPSSYNEQFF. DNA of the CDR3: TGTGCCAGCAGCAAAGTTAAGGGGTCCCCGAGCTCCTACAATGAGCAGTTCTTC.

This clone was counted a single time. The genes are TRBV18 and TRBJ2-1; 8 bases match TRBD1. CDR1 and CDR2 from the germline V gene are KGHSH and LQKENI. With 6 bases clipped from V and 4 bases from J, the junction kept 8 bases outside the gene matches. The CDR3 loop spans 15 amino acids. For the CDR3, the DNA is TGTGCCAGCTCCCCTGGGACAGGAGGGTACAATGAGCAGTTCTTC. Its protein product is CASSPGTGGYNEQFF.

V gene TRBV6-6 combines with J gene TRBJ1-5, with TRBD1 identical over 9 bases. Germline V gives CDR1 MNHNY, CDR2 SVGAGI (reference sequence). The trim removed 6 bases at V and 7 bases at J, leaving 7 bases unmatched. This CDR3 comprises 14 residues. In DNA, the CDR3 is TGTGCCAGCAGCAGGGACAGGGAAACGCAGCCCCAGCATTTT. Its translation: CASSRDRETQPQHF.

The chain employs TRBV5-4 and TRBJ1-2, with D hard to call. Germline values: CDR1 SGHNT, CDR2 YYREEE (reference sequence). The CDR3 loop spans 14 amino acids. V was pared by 4 bases and J by 0 bases, with 10 bases between. In DNA, the CDR3 is TGTGCCAGCAGCAGATGGAGTTCTAACTATGGCTACACCTTC. It encodes CASSRWSSNYGYTF.